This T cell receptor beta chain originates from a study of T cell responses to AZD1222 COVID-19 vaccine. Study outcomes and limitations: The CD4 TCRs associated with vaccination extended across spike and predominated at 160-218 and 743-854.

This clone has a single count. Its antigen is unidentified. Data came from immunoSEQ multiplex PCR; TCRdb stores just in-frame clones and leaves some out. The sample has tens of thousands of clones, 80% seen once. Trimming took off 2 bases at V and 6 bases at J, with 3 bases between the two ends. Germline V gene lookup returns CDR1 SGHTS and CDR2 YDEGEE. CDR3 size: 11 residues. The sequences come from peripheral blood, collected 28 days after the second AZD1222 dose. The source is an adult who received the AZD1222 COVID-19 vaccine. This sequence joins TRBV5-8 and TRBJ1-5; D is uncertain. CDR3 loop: CASSLRQPQHF. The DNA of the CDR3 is TGTGCCAGCAGCTTACGTCAGCCCCAGCATTTT.